The 3 T cell receptor beta chains below come from one sample, sequenced in a study of cytomegalovirus exposure and HLA in healthy donors. PCR primers comprised 60 Vbeta and 13 Jbeta primers. Clones were read by immunoSEQ multiplex PCR, and TCRdb kept only the in-frame ones, dropping some. The repertoire holds about 130,000 clones, with roughly 78% as singletons. The sequencing sample was made of PBMCs. The receptor source for this set is a man younger than 40 in good health and CMV-seropositive.

This chain uses TRBV4-1 with TRBJ1-5; TRBD1 might be the D (6 bases). The V end lost 1 base, the J end lost 4 bases, and 23 bases lay between the germline ends. This CDR3 region has 19 residues. Germline V gene sequence: CDR1 MGHRA, CDR2 YSYEKL. In DNA, the CDR3 is TGCGCCAGCAGCCAAGGAGGAACAGGGCCGGGGTTTAGGAATCAGCCCCAGCATTTT. Its protein is CASSQGGTGPGFRNQPQHF.

The gene calls are TRBV9 and TRBJ1-4; tentatively, D is TRBD1 (5 bases). The CDR3 runs 15 residues. V was trimmed by 3 bases and J by 5 bases, leaving 14 bases between them. Germline loops: CDR1 SGDLS, CDR2 YYNGEE. The CDR3 DNA is TGTGCCAGCAGCGCCCGGGGGGTTGAGAATGAAAAACTGTTTTTT. It yields the protein CASSARGVENEKLFF.

V gene TRBV5-6 combines with J gene TRBJ2-1; D might be TRBD1 (5 bases). This CDR3 has 14 amino acids. Germline V gene lookup returns CDR1 SGHDT and CDR2 YYEEEE. Trimming removed 4 bases from V and 3 bases from J, with 11 bases in between. CDR3 coding DNA: TGTGCCAGCAGCACAAACAGGTTCTACAATGAGCAGTTCTTC. It codes for CASSTNRFYNEQFF. The whole variable domain, filled in from reference TRBV5-6 and TRBJ2-1, reads DAGVTQSPTHLIKTRGQQVTLRCSPKSGHDTVSWYQQALGQGPQFIFQYYEEEERQRGNFPDRFSGHQFPNYSSELNVNALLLGDSALYLCASSTNRFYNEQFFGPGTRLTVL.